These 18 T cell receptor beta chains originate from one sample sequenced in a study of shared clonotypes between healthy human individuals. This table comes from immunoSEQ multiplex PCR, and its TCRdb copy is limited to in-frame clones, with some not included. The data hold about 600,000 clones, with more than 95% observed a single time. Material: naive CD4+ T cells sorted from blood. Documented subset: CD45RA+ positively selected. The receptors derive from a woman in her thirties in good health.

CDR3 in amino acids: CASSLRTEQYF. The CDR3, as DNA: TGTGCCAGCAGCTTAAGGACAGAGCAGTACTTC. The chain combines TRBV7-9 with TRBJ2-7; weak D call: TRBD1 (5 bases). The CDR3 consists of 11 residues. From germline, CDR1 is SEHNR and CDR2 FQNEAQ (reference sequence). Trimming stripped 2 bases from V and 7 bases from J, with 6 bases between.

The chain couples TRBV5-1 to TRBJ1-5; tentatively, D is TRBD1 (6 bases). With 1 base removed from V and 6 bases from J, the gap between germline ends came to 14 bases. CDR3 length equals 15 residues. Germline CDR1 reads SGHRS; CDR2 reads YFSETQ. The CDR3, as DNA: TGCGCCAGCAGCTTGACAGGGATTGTGGGTCAGCCCCAGCATTTT. Translated: CASSLTGIVGQPQHF.

J is TRBJ2-7 and V is TRBV5-4; TRBD2 matches at 11 bases. Trimming cost V 1 base and J 0 bases; bases outside gene matches: 0. The V gene's germline CDR1 is SGHNT and CDR2 YYREEE (reference sequence). The CDR3 covers 15 residues. CDR3 residues: CASSLTSGSSYEQYF. The DNA for the CDR3 is TGTGCCAGCAGCTTGACTAGCGGGAGCTCCTACGAGCAGTACTTC. Based on the CDR3 plus reference TRBV5-4 and TRBJ2-7, the full variable domain is ETGVTQSPTHLIKTRGQQVTLRCSSQSGHNTVSWYQQALGQGPQFIFQYYREEENGRGNFPPRFSGLQFPNYSSELNVNALELDDSALYLCASSLTSGSSYEQYFGPGTRLTVT.

This clone was picked up one time. This sample also contains other DNA sequences that code for the same CDR3. The chain links TRBV27 to TRBJ2-3; no firm D call. V lost 2 bases and J 1 base, leaving 7 bases between the germline ends. Germline assignment: CDR1 MNHEY and CDR2 SMNVEV (reference sequence). This CDR3 region has 14 residues. CDR3 sequence (DNA): TGTGCCAGCAGTTTAGCCGGCGGCACAGATACGCAGTATTTT. Translated, it gives CASSLAGGTDTQYF.

This clone was counted a single time. The CDR3 DNA follows: TGTGCCAGCCGGTCCCACGGGGCAGTCGCTAACTATGGCTACACCTTC. Translating gives CASRSHGAVANYGYTF. J is TRBJ1-2 and V is TRBV27; TRBD1 might be the D (5 bases). V was shortened by 8 bases and J by 0 bases, with 19 bases between the two germline ends. This CDR3 spans 16 amino acids. Germline-derived CDR1 and CDR2 are MNHEY and SMNVEV (reference sequence).

The V call is TRBV14, the J call TRBJ2-7; no definite D call. Per germline, CDR1 SGHDN and CDR2 FVKESK. The CDR3 totals 16 residues. V lost 0 bases and J 5 bases, leaving 17 bases between the germline ends. CDR3 residues: CASSQDVRTLNHEQYF. As DNA, the CDR3 is TGTGCCAGCAGCCAAGATGTACGTACACTTAATCACGAGCAGTACTTC.

This clone was recorded only once. The chain links TRBV2 to TRBJ1-5, with 11 bases identical to TRBD1. CDR1 is SNHLY and CDR2 is FYNNEI in the germline V gene. V lost 8 bases and J lost 6; bases outside the gene matches: 6. This CDR3 has 14 residues. The CDR3 region has the DNA TGTGCCAGCGATGGACAGGGGGCAGGTCAGCCCCAGCATTTT. Its protein product is CASDGQGAGQPQHF.

This chain links TRBV5-4 with TRBJ2-7; TRBD1 aligns across 9 bases. CDR1 and CDR2 (germline): SGHNT, YYREEE (reference sequence). This CDR3 contains 14 residues. V lost 6 bases to trimming and J lost 5 bases; unmatched junction nucleotides: 9. The CDR3 coding sequence is TGTGCCAGCAACCCGGATTACAGGGGGCACGAGCAGTACTTC. This sequence encodes CASNPDYRGHEQYF.

The CDR3 region has the DNA TGTGCCAGCAGCCATTCTAAGGGACAGCCCGACGGAGATGGCTACACCTTC. This sequence encodes CASSHSKGQPDGDGYTF. This chain links TRBV4-2 with TRBJ1-2, with 7 bases matching TRBD1. The V gene's germline CDR1 is LGHNA and CDR2 YNFKEQ. The V and J ends lost 3 bases and 6 bases, in that order; junction bases with no gene match: 16. This CDR3 has 17 residues.

The J gene is TRBJ2-1, the V gene TRBV15; D may match TRBD1 or TRBD2 (5 bases each). Germline V gene data show CDR1 as LNHNV and CDR2 as YYDKDF (reference sequence). This CDR3 has 15 amino acids. V was trimmed by 0 bases and J by 15 bases, leaving 21 bases between them. This CDR3 is CATSRDSGPGAPRFF. The DNA of the CDR3 is TGTGCCACCAGCAGAGATTCGGGGCCTGGGGCTCCTCGGTTCTTC.

The sample holds one count of this clone. The gene calls are TRBV19 and TRBJ2-7, with 8 bases fitting TRBD2. J lost 5 bases, V lost 2 bases, and 8 bases had no gene match. Germline V gene data show CDR1 as LNHDA and CDR2 as SQIVND (reference sequence). The CDR3 totals 15 residues. In nucleotides, the CDR3 is TGTGCCAGTAGTATACTCAGCGGGAGTATCAACGAGCAGTACTTC. Its protein is CASSILSGSINEQYF.

The V and J genes are TRBV19 and TRBJ2-3; possibly TRBD2 for D (5 bases). The V end lost 5 bases, the J end lost 4 bases, and 10 bases lay between the germline ends. CDR1 LNHDA and CDR2 SQIVND come from the germline V gene (reference sequence). The CDR3 has 13 residues. DNA for the CDR3: TGTGCCAGTAGTCCTCCGGGGTCAGATACGCAGTATTTT. This encodes CASSPPGSDTQYF.

The chain employs TRBV28 and TRBJ2-1; D gene unclear. The germline V and J ends were trimmed by 6 bases and 8 bases, with 14 bases remaining between them. The CDR3 is made up of 13 amino acids. Germline lookup yields CDR1 MDHEN and CDR2 SYDVKM. The DNA of the CDR3 is TGTGCCAGCAGCCCCCTCCCCGCCGATGAGCAGTTCTTC. The encoded protein is CASSPLPADEQFF.

The V call is TRBV18, the J call TRBJ2-7; a weak D match, TRBD1 (6 bases). Trimming shortened V by 3 bases and J by 3 bases, and 15 bases separated the two germline ends. The CDR3 consists of 15 residues. The V gene's germline CDR1 is KGHSH and CDR2 LQKENI. The chain's CDR3 is CASSPQGIRGYEQYF. The DNA of the CDR3 is TGTGCCAGCTCACCCCAGGGAATCAGGGGCTACGAGCAGTACTTC.

The genes are TRBV6-1 and TRBJ1-5; D perhaps matches TRBD1 (6 bases). This CDR3 has 14 residues. Germline V lookup: CDR1 MNHNS, CDR2 SASEGT. Trimming shortened V by 3 bases and J by 4 bases, and 10 bases separated the two germline ends. The CDR3 DNA is TGTGCCAGCAGTGACCAACAGGGAAATCAGCCCCAGCATTTT. Its protein is CASSDQQGNQPQHF.

The CDR3 loop reads CASSSQLGPAGQYF. For the CDR3, the DNA is TGTGCCAGCAGCTCGCAGCTGGGTCCGGCGGGACAGTACTTC. The V and J genes are TRBV7-9 and TRBJ2-7, with D possibly being TRBD2 (6 bases). Germline lookup yields CDR1 SEHNR and CDR2 FQNEAQ (reference sequence). The CDR3 covers 14 residues. V was shortened by 4 bases and J by 10 bases, with 20 bases between the two germline ends.

The rearrangement uses TRBV28 and TRBJ2-7; 8 nucleotides align to TRBD1. CDR3 length: 15 residues. V lost 5 bases to trimming and J lost 3 bases; unmatched junction nucleotides: 9. Per the germline V gene, CDR1 is MDHEN and CDR2 is SYDVKM. CDR3: CASSVRQGQVYEQYF. DNA of the CDR3: TGTGCCAGCAGTGTGAGACAGGGGCAAGTCTACGAGCAGTACTTC.

This chain links TRBV6-1 with TRBJ2-7, with D tentatively TRBD2 (8 bases). CDR1 is MNHNS, CDR2 SASEGT, per germline. V lost 8 bases and J 5 bases, leaving 22 bases between the germline ends. The CDR3 covers 15 residues. The CDR3 DNA is TGTGCCAGCGGGAAACAGGGGACTAGGAAGCACGAGCAGTACTTC. Amino acid sequence: CASGKQGTRKHEQYF.